The T cell receptor beta chain under discussion was sequenced for a study of Ad26.COV2.S vaccination and SARS-CoV-2 variants. Study summary: Ad26.COV2.S was injected intramuscularly once or twice, 56 days apart.

CDR3 length: 13 amino acids. Trimming pared 4 bases from V and 2 bases from J, leaving 11 bases between. The germline gives CDR1 SQVTM, CDR2 ANQGSEA. This clone was counted a few times. Method: immunoSEQ multiplex PCR; TCRdb's copy keeps in-frame clones and lacks some. The table has 350,000 to 550,000 clones, 89% seen once. The treatment: 19 received Ad26.COV2.S at low or high dose, single or two shots; about 5 received placebo; per-sample allocation not given. Sample collection was performed on day 63 after the first vaccine or placebo injection. This specimen was peripheral blood, taken in a trial of Ad26.COV2.S vaccine versus placebo. This chain uses TRBV29-1 with TRBJ1-2; D remains unclear. This sequence originates from a person aged 18 to 59 who received the Ad26.COV2.S COVID-19 vaccine or a placebo. The CDR3 here is CSVALRANYGYTF. The CDR3 DNA reads TGCAGCGTTGCCCTGAGGGCGAACTATGGCTACACCTTC.